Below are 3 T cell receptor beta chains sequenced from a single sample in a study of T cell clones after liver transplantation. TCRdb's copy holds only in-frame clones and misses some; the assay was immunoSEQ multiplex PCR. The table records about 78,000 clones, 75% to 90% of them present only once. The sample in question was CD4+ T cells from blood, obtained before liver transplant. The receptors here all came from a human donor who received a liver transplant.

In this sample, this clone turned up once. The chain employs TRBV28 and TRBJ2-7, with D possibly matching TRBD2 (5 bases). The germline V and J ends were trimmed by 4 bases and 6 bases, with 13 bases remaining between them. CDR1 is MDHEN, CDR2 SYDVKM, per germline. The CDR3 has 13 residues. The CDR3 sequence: CASSSPPTSEQYF. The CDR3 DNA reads TGTGCCAGCAGTTCACCGCCCACTAGCGAGCAGTACTTC.

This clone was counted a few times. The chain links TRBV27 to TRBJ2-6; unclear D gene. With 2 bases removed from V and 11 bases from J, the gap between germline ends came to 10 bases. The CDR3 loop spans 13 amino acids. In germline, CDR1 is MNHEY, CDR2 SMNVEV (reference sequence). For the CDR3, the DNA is TGTGCCAGCAGTTTAGGCAGGCAAGACGTCCTGACTTTC. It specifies CASSLGRQDVLTF.

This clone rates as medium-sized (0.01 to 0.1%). CDR3 in DNA: TGTGCCAGCAGTGGGCGAACAGGGGGCACCGGGGAGCTGTTTTTT. It yields the protein CASSGRTGGTGELFF. V gene TRBV2 combines with J gene TRBJ2-2; 8 positions match TRBD1. The germline V gene encodes CDR1 SNHLY and CDR2 FYNNEI. The length of the CDR3 is 15 residues. Unmatched junction bases numbered 5, after V lost 4 bases and J lost 4 bases. The entire variable domain, with the rest obtained from reference TRBV2 and TRBJ2-2, is as follows: EPEVTQTPSHQVTQMGQEVILRCVPISNHLYFYWYRQILGQKVEFLVSFYNNEISEKSEIFDDQFSVERPDGSNFTLKIRSTKLEDSAMYFCASSGRTGGTGELFFGEGSRLTVL.